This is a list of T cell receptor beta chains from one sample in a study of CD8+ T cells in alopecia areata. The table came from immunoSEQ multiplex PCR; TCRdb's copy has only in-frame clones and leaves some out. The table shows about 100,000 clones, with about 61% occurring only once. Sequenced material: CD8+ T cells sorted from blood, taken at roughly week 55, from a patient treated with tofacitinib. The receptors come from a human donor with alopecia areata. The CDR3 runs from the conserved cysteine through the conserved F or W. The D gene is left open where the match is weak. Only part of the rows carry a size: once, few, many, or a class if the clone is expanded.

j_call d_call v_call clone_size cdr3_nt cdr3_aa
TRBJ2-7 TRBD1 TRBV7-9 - TGTGCCAGCAGCTTGTCAGGGACAGGGGGCTTAGGCGAGCAGTACTTC CASSLSGTGGLGEQYF
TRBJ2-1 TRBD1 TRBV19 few TGTGCCAGTAGTACCGGGACAGTCGTAACCTACAATGAGCAGTTCTTC CASSTGTVVTYNEQFF
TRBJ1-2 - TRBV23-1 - TGCGCCAGCAGTCAATCAACTTATGGCTACACCTTC CASSQSTYGYTF
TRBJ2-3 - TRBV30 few TGTGCCTGGAGTGTGGACGCGCAGTATTTT CAWSVDAQYF
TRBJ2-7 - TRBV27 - TGTGCCAGCAGTTTAATGGCAGAGGGGATCTACGAGCAGTACTTC CASSLMAEGIYEQYF
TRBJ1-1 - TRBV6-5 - TGTGCCAGCAGTTACACTGGGCGAGGTACTGAGGCTTTCTTT CASSYTGRGTEAFF
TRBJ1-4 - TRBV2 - TGTGCCAGCAGGATGGAAGGAGGAGTATTCGGGCCTAATGAAAAACTGTTTTTT CASRMEGGVFGPNEKLFF
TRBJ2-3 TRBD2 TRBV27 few TGTGCCAGCATTAAGGCTAGCGGGGACACAGATACGCAGTATTTT CASIKASGDTDTQYF
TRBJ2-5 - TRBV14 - TGTGCCAGCAGCCGGACCGGGGGGCGAGAGACCCAGTACTTC CASSRTGGRETQYF
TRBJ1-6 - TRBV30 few TGTGCCTGGAGTGTTGGGGCAGGTAATTCACCCCTCCACTTT CAWSVGAGNSPLHF
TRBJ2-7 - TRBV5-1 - TGCGCCAGCAGCTTCAACTACGAGCAGTACTTC CASSFNYEQYF
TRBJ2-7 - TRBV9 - TGTGCCAGCAGCGTAGATGTGGGGCAGGTCTACGAGCAGTACTTC CASSVDVGQVYEQYF
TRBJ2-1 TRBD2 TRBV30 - TGTGCCTGGAGTTCCGGACTAGCGGGGGGGCTCGAGGAGCAGTTCTTC CAWSSGLAGGLEEQFF
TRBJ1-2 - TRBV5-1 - TGCGCCAGCAGTCCGGGGATATACTATGGCTACACCTTC CASSPGIYYGYTF
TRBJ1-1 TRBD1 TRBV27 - TGTGCCAGCAGTACTTACGGGACAGGGTTGACCCCTGAAGCTTTCTTT CASSTYGTGLTPEAFF
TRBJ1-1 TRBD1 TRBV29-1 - TGCAGCGTTGAAGTCCCACAGGGGGGCACTGAAGCTTTCTTT CSVEVPQGGTEAFF
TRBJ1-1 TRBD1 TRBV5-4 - TGTGCCAGCAGCCTGGAACAGGGGGCGGCCACTGAAGCTTTCTTT CASSLEQGAATEAFF
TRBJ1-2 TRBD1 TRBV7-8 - TGTGCCAGCAGCTTAGGCCAGGGGGCAGGCTACACCTTC CASSLGQGAGYTF
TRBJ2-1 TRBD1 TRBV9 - TGTGCCAGCAGCCAGGACCGGGACAGGGCGTACGATGAGCAGTTCTTC CASSQDRDRAYDEQFF
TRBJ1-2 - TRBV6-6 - TGTGCCAGCTCTAAGTCGAGCGGCTACACCTTC CASSKSSGYTF
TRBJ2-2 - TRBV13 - TGTGCCAGCAGCTCACTGAGTACCGGGGAGCTGTTTTTT CASSSLSTGELFF
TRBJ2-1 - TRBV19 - TGTGCCAGTACCGGAAGCTACAATGAGCAGTTCTTC CASTGSYNEQFF
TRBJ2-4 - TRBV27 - TGTGCCACAGGACCAGGGGTGGACATTCAGTACTTC CATGPGVDIQYF
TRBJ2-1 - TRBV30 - TGTGCCTGGAGTGTATCGAGCTCCTACAATGAGCAGTTCTTC CAWSVSSSYNEQFF
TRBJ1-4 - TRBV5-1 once TGCGCCAGCAGCGAGGGCTCTACTAATGAAAAACTGTTTTTT CASSEGSTNEKLFF
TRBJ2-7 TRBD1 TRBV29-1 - TGCAGCGTTGGGGACAGGAGCGAGCAGTACTTC CSVGDRSEQYF
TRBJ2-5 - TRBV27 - TGTGCCAGCAGTTTACAGGGACCCTCGGAGACCCAGTACTTC CASSLQGPSETQYF